This T cell receptor (beta chain) derives from a study of T cell responses to AZD1222 COVID-19 vaccine. A remark on this clone: Its antigen remains unidentified.

Study-level points and caveats: Regions 160-218 and 743-854 held dominance among vaccine-associated CD4 TCRs, which spanned spike. The peak T cell response came first, and repertoires were sampled only after it. Compared with day 0, the breadth and depth of the Spike-specific TCR repertoire rose significantly after two doses of AZD1222. Seropositive AZD1222 recipients at baseline numbered only six or seven.

The repertoire was sequenced with immunoSEQ multiplex PCR; TCRdb's copy has only in-frame clones and lacks some. The table shows roughly 170,000 clones, with over 75% occurring only once. The CDR3 has 13 residues. Germline V lookup: CDR1 LGHNA, CDR2 YSLEER. V lost 4 bases and J 6 bases, leaving 9 bases between the germline ends. V is TRBV4-3 and J is TRBJ2-2; D is unclear. The sequence came from an adult in good health. The material sequenced was peripheral blood, taken on day 0 of AZD1222 vaccination. The CDR3 is CASSPGSAGELFF. CDR3 nucleotide sequence: TGCGCCAGCAGCCCAGGTTCCGCCGGGGAGCTGTTTTTT.